This paragraph covers one T cell receptor beta chain sequence. The antigen remains undetermined. This specimen comes from a study of OX40 agonist ivuxolimab in advanced cancers. Study at large: Patients in the trial were receiving intravenous ivuxolimab every 2 weeks, at doses of 0.01 to 10 mg/kg.

Notes on the study in general: There were also nonresponders showing low normalized T-cell clonal expansion.

V gave up 0 bases and J gave up 1 base, with 3 bases separating them. Germline CDR1 reads SGHTA; CDR2 reads FQGNSA. The CDR3 is 14 amino acids. Assay used: immunoSEQ multiplex PCR; TCRdb lists only in-frame clones, some missing. The repertoire includes roughly 61,000 clones, 80% to 90% of them detected once, and roughly 0.68% sits in the top ten. The sample in question was CD4+ or CD8+ T cells sorted from blood, obtained in a trial of the OX40 agonist ivuxolimab. The receptor was derived from an adult with an advanced solid tumor such as melanoma, head and neck, liver or kidney cancer. The rearrangement links TRBV7-2 to TRBJ2-2; D is undetermined. The CDR3, as DNA: TGTGCCAGCAGCTTAGCTGTGAACACCGGGGAGCTGTTTTTT. This codes for CASSLAVNTGELFF.